This is a list of T cell receptor beta chains from one sample in a study of blood T cell repertoires in COVID-19. The repertoire was sequenced with immunoSEQ multiplex PCR; TCRdb's copy has only in-frame clones and lacks some. Here the sample spans 100,000 to 150,000 clones, 70% to 90% being singletons. The sample comprised peripheral blood. These receptors all come from an elderly woman with acute or convalescent COVID-19. The CDR3 runs from the conserved cysteine through the conserved F or W. Each record gives: CDR3 protein, CDR3 DNA, V gene, J gene, clone size, D gene. The D gene is left open where the match is weak. A row's size may be missing; if present it is once, few, many or a size class.

CDR3aa: CASSPGLAGGHTNNEQFF; CDR3nt: TGTGCCAGCAGCCCGGGACTAGCGGGGGGACATACTAACAATGAGCAGTTCTTC; v_gene: TRBV7-9; j_gene: TRBJ2-1; abundance: .; d_gene: TRBD2
CDR3aa: CASSLEVAVLTF; CDR3nt: TGTGCCAGCAGCTTAGAGGTAGCCGTCCTGACTTTC; v_gene: TRBV11-2; j_gene: TRBJ2-6; abundance: .; d_gene: .
CDR3aa: CATSGGTDEAFF; CDR3nt: TGTGCCACCAGTGGCGGGACAGATGAAGCTTTCTTT; v_gene: TRBV24-1; j_gene: TRBJ1-1; abundance: .; d_gene: TRBD1
CDR3aa: CASSSGQAKEKLFF; CDR3nt: TGCGCCAGCAGCTCTGGACAGGCCAAAGAAAAACTGTTTTTT; v_gene: TRBV5-1; j_gene: TRBJ1-4; abundance: .; d_gene: TRBD1
CDR3aa: CASSDPPGTQYF; CDR3nt: TGTGCCAGCAGTGACCCCCCAGGGACCCAGTACTTC; v_gene: TRBV6-2/TRBV6-3; j_gene: TRBJ2-5; abundance: .; d_gene: .
CDR3aa: CASSSVGGGEQYF; CDR3nt: TGTGCCAGTAGTAGCGTGGGGGGAGGCGAGCAGTACTTC; v_gene: TRBV19; j_gene: TRBJ2-7; abundance: .; d_gene: .
CDR3aa: CASSLRTGTGPWNSPLHF; CDR3nt: TGCGCCAGCAGCTTGCGGACAGGGACGGGCCCTTGGAATTCACCCCTCCACTTT; v_gene: TRBV11-2; j_gene: TRBJ1-6; abundance: .; d_gene: TRBD1
CDR3aa: CASSQHGGETQYF; CDR3nt: TGTGCCAGCAGCCAGCACGGGGGAGAGACCCAGTACTTC; v_gene: TRBV3-1/TRBV3-2; j_gene: TRBJ2-5; abundance: .; d_gene: .
CDR3aa: CASSPDGQGGSHSF; CDR3nt: TGCGCCAGCAGCCCGGACGGACAGGGAGGAAGCCACTCCTTC; v_gene: TRBV5-1; j_gene: TRBJ1-2; abundance: once; d_gene: TRBD1
CDR3aa: CASSMDRGVIYF; CDR3nt: TGTGCCAGCAGCATGGACAGGGGGGTCATATATTTT; v_gene: TRBV5-4; j_gene: TRBJ1-3; abundance: .; d_gene: TRBD1
CDR3aa: CASKWVAGANVLTF; CDR3nt: TGTGCCAGCAAGTGGGTAGCCGGGGCCAACGTCCTGACTTTC; v_gene: TRBV6-5; j_gene: TRBJ2-6; abundance: .; d_gene: .
CDR3aa: CASMKGGQGSTDTQYF; CDR3nt: TGCGCCAGTATGAAGGGTGGACAGGGGAGCACAGATACGCAGTATTTT; v_gene: TRBV5-1; j_gene: TRBJ2-3; abundance: .; d_gene: TRBD1
CDR3aa: CATAGSGRYNEQFF; CDR3nt: TGTGCCACCGCCGGGAGCGGGAGGTACAATGAGCAGTTCTTC; v_gene: TRBV24-1; j_gene: TRBJ2-1; abundance: .; d_gene: TRBD2
CDR3aa: CASSPQGGGVDTQYF; CDR3nt: TGTGCCAGCAGCCCTCAAGGGGGAGGGGTCGATACGCAGTATTTT; v_gene: TRBV3-1/TRBV3-2; j_gene: TRBJ2-3; abundance: .; d_gene: .
CDR3aa: CASIRSGSYNEQFF; CDR3nt: TGTGCCAGCATAAGGTCCGGGTCCTACAATGAGCAGTTCTTC; v_gene: TRBV28; j_gene: TRBJ2-1; abundance: .; d_gene: .
CDR3aa: CASSLLAGAGNEQFF; CDR3nt: TGTGCCAGCAGCCTGCTAGCGGGGGCGGGGAATGAGCAGTTCTTC; v_gene: TRBV3-1/TRBV3-2; j_gene: TRBJ2-1; abundance: .; d_gene: TRBD2